Reported below is one TCR beta chain. Its specificity is not known. This sample was taken from a study of vaccination effects on CD4 cells after COVID-19. Study-wide background: Subjects were given two BNT162b2 or mRNA-1273 vaccine doses. Study-level findings and limits: Substantial clonal contraction characterized both infection- and vaccine-induced clones late after vaccination.

Antigen-specific CD4+ T cells expanded by the ViraFEST assay with viral peptide pools were then sequenced. On roughly day 10 of culture, CD4+ T cells were separated out. Negative nucleocapsid antibody tests before and after vaccination confirmed no previous SARS-CoV-2 infection. A density of roughly 2 million PBMC per well was used; these cells were cultured with roughly 10 IU/ml IL-2 and roughly 10 ug/ml peptides. Germline values: CDR1 KGHDR, CDR2 SFDVKD. The CDR3 is made up of 15 amino acids. The V and J ends lost 4 bases and 7 bases, in that order; junction bases with no gene match: 6. TCRdb's table, derived via immunoSEQ multiplex PCR, lists solely in-frame clones and lacks some. Of tens of thousands of clones in the sample, 65% to 80% were seen once.

The gene calls are TRBV24-1 and TRBJ1-4; 9 bases are a match to TRBD1. The origin of this receptor is a human donor who received a COVID-19 vaccine. The sequenced sample was CD4+ T cells from PBMCs cultured with HCoV-NL63 spike peptides, obtained before COVID-19 vaccination. The CDR3 loop is CATSEATGGGEKLFF. The CDR3 DNA reads as TGTGCCACCAGTGAGGCGACAGGGGGTGGTGAAAAACTGTTTTTT.